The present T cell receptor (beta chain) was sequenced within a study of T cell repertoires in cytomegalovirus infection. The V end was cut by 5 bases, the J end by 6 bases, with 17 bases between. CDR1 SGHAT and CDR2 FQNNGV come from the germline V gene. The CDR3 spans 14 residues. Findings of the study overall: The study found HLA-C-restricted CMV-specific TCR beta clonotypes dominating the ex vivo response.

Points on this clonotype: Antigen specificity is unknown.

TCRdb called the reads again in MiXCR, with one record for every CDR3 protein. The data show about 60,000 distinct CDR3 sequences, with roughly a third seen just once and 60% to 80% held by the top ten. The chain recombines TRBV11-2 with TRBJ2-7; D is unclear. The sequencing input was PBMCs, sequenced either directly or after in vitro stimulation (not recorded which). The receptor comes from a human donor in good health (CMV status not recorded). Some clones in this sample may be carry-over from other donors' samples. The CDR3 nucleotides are TGTGCCAGCAGCCCCGCCGGTCCCCGGCGCGAGCAGTACTTC. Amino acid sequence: CASSPAGPRREQYF.